The 4 T cell receptor beta chains below come from one sample, sequenced in a study of blood T cell repertoires in COVID-19. Only in-frame clones appear in the TCRdb table, and some are missing; sequencing was by immunoSEQ multiplex PCR. In the table there are approximately 350,000 clones, approximately 89% of which are singletons. The sequenced sample consisted of peripheral blood. The receptors were sampled from a woman between 18 and 30 years old who had recovered from COVID-19.

The rearrangement joins TRBV25-1 to TRBJ1-6; 9 bases agree with TRBD1. V shed 2 bases, J shed 6 bases, and the junction held 5 bases outside the gene matches. The CDR3 loop spans 16 amino acids. Germline V gene sequence: CDR1 MGHDK, CDR2 SYGVNS. CDR3 in amino acids: CASSEAGTGSNSPLHF. CDR3 nucleotides: TGTGCCAGCAGTGAAGCCGGGACAGGGTCTAATTCACCCCTCCACTTT.

V usage is TRBV28 and J usage is TRBJ1-2, with 8 bases identical to TRBD1. The germline V gene encodes CDR1 MDHEN and CDR2 SYDVKM. V shed 2 bases and J 8 bases; nucleotides not matched to a gene: 10. This CDR3 is 15 amino acids long. The CDR3 here is CASSLARTGSLGYTF. The CDR3 DNA follows: TGTGCCAGCAGTTTAGCCAGGACAGGGTCGTTGGGCTACACCTTC.

The genes are TRBV20-1 and TRBJ2-3, with TRBD2 matching 7 bases. The germline V gene has CDR1 DFQATT and CDR2 SNEGSKA (reference sequence). The CDR3 runs 10 residues. CDR3 sequence reads: CRGGPDTQYF. The DNA for the CDR3 is TGCCGGGGAGGGCCCGATACGCAGTATTTT.

This chain links TRBV7-2 with TRBJ1-1; D is unclear. The CDR3 is 17 amino acids. Germline loops: CDR1 SGHTA, CDR2 FQGNSA. The V gene lost 5 bases and the J gene lost 5 bases, with 24 bases spanning the gap. The CDR3: CASSILAGGGRSTEAFF. The CDR3 DNA is TGTGCCAGCAGCATTCTGGCCGGCGGCGGAAGGAGTACTGAAGCTTTCTTT.